This T cell receptor (beta chain) is drawn from a study of cytomegalovirus exposure and HLA in healthy donors (dated by TCRdb to about 2017). Turning to the overall study: An earlier analysis of approximately 640 of the donors reported roughly 300 Gb of sequence data and some 120 million unique TCR beta sequences from some 180 million T cells. Roughly five DR-DQ haplotypes were handled as single units for association and clustering because linkage in the cohort was strong. The later analysis used no new phenotypic data to find candidate immune exposures, relying instead on TCR beta sequences and their occurrence across donors. A later analysis re-analyzed previously published TCR beta repertoires from several hundred donors and added high-resolution HLA genotyping to study TCR occurrence patterns. An earlier analysis of 500 to 750 of the donors applied high-throughput TCR beta sequencing to assess whether each TCR beta V gene segment acted as functional or pseudogenic. A later genetic analysis took genome-wide SNP genotypes for about 55% of the 666 donors and used that subset as a discovery cohort. Among the approximately 430 genotyped donors, around 81% belonged to the genetic ancestry cluster associated with self-reported Caucasian donors. The study combined high-throughput TCR immunosequencing, statistical association of individual TCRs with disease status, and machine learning to predict cytomegalovirus infection status. All discovery cohort repertoires had been generated using a single sequencing platform. The T cell repertoires of 666 subjects were profiled by immunosequencing and related to cytomegalovirus serostatus. About 320 gigabases of sequencing data and tens of millions of unique TCR sequences were included in an early release covering about 700 HLA-typed donors. Donor age, sex, ethnicity and CMV serostatus were compiled together with the repertoire data. The study was designed to test whether signatures of past pathogen exposure could be identified by cataloging public T cell receptors. HLA typing included class I and class II loci at four-digit resolution. A separate validation cohort of approximately 120 different subjects was used in addition to the roughly 620-subject first cohort. Among some 410 genotyped donors of the cohort, an average of approximately 240,000 unique TCR beta nucleotide sequences were sequenced per donor, around 18% of them non-productive. The number of typed donors differed by locus: about 629-630 for A, B, C, DRB1 and DQB1; about 520 for DQA1; 606 for DPA1; and around 470 for DPB1. On the study overall, not on this receptor specifically: When HLA alleles, especially DR and DQ, strongly co-occurred, TCR associations were difficult to assign to individual alleles. A later genetic analysis associated a missense DCLRE1C variant with V-gene and J-gene trimming of TCR beta chains, and an independent cohort replicated the association. The 87-base-pair reads could not distinguish some IMGT-functional V segments, including TRBV6-2 and TRBV6-3, so those segments were excluded. The earlier analysis of approximately 560 of the donors excluded some 15 rarely observed V segments, including chromosome 9 orphons, because counts were too low. The authors suggested that the approach could potentially be generalized to other disease states and immunological phenotypes. Most TCR sequences were observed very rarely across donors, whereas some public TCRs were present in many individuals. The study gave a list of under 200 TCR beta chains associated with cytomegalovirus. In an earlier analysis of approximately 590 of the donors, most TCR beta V segments were observed in productive rearrangements about 90% or about 30% of the time, broadly matching IMGT annotations. In a later analysis, some 17,000 TCR beta sequences were associated with specific HLA alleles at a false discovery rate of 0.05. Most CMV-associated TCR beta chains appeared to be HLA-restricted in a later analysis, and the HLA associations seemed to be driven largely by CMV exposure. This cohort had only TCR beta chains sequenced, and the lack of alpha or paired-chain data limited which features could be detected. Because HLA typing was missing for some donors at each locus, association tests included only the typed subset. Presence/absence analyses assumed roughly uniform sequencing depth across donors, an assumption that may not hold. In a later analysis, HLA-associated TCR beta chains showed more clonal expansion and lower generation probabilities than non-associated chains that were equally common. According to a later analysis, TCR association rates differed among HLA loci, with DRB1 alleles showing the most associated TCRs and HLA-C alleles showing the fewest. A later genetic analysis reported fewer N-insertions in productive TCRs among donors in an Asian-associated ancestry cluster than the roughly 700-donor mean. A cluster of highly shared sequence variants was judged likely to represent a technical artifact of the sequencing pipeline. Linkage disequilibrium might explain the correlated functional status among segregating V segments, but an unknown experimental factor could not be ruled out. A later analysis reported that several top co-occurrence clusters appeared linked to parvovirus B19, influenza, CMV and Epstein-Barr virus. Immune exposure information for the cohort was limited to CMV serostatus. A further reported finding was that TCR beta sequences accurately predicted the HLA-A and HLA-B alleles for most subjects in the first cohort. In both the original and validation cohorts, the classifier was reported to diagnose cytomegalovirus status with high specificity and sensitivity. A few of the identified cytomegalovirus-associated TCR beta chains were confirmed in vitro to be specific for cytomegalovirus antigens.

Comments on this clone: Its antigen remains undetermined. There are no base qualities to consult, and no much larger clone falls within one base.

Reading the germline V gene gives CDR1 SNHLY and CDR2 FYNNEI. A distance of 6 bases separates the germline ends of V and J, which lose 2 bases and 4 bases respectively. Its CDR3 holds 13 amino acids, cysteine through phenylalanine. Left in the record is the CDR3 DNA by itself, 39 bases read in frame from the first base. The cohort was made up of approximately 670 healthy bone marrow donors. At the time of sampling, every cohort member was nominally healthy, though immune exposures that went unrecorded were likely present. The donor tested CMV seropositive and was one of the 289 seropositive cohort members. Every donor gave a peripheral blood sample, and the peripheral blood mononuclear cells from that sample were used for TCR beta sequencing. The Qiagen DNeasy Blood Extraction Kit was used to extract genomic DNA from the blood cell samples. Library creation used the immunoSEQ multiplex PCR assay. For the multiplex PCR, a mixture combining 60 forward primers for TCR Vbeta segments and 13 reverse primers for TCR Jbeta segments was used. A multiplex PCR assay on genomic DNA amplified the CDR3 region of rearranged TCR beta genes. On the Illumina HiSeq System, the amplified TCR beta libraries were sequenced as 87-base-pair reads. Regarding the original processing steps: In a later analysis, 80 million or so unique TCR beta chains were counted across the approximately 640 repertoires, and approximately 11 million of these chains were shared by at least two donors. To remove PCR and sequencing errors, raw reads were error-corrected and collapsed into unique sequences using a nearest-neighbor algorithm that merged closely related sequences. To assign V, D and J gene segments, CDR3 sequences were aligned to IMGT reference sequences. For a sequence to be retained, a match of at least six nucleotides was required to both a V gene segment and a J gene segment. Rearrangements were called productive when the CDR3 lacked stop codons and stayed in frame with V and J; all others were non-productive. Following IMGT convention, CDR3 was defined as the stretch from the second conserved V-encoded cysteine up to the conserved J-encoded phenylalanine. In an earlier analysis of some 550 of the donors, sequences lacking an unambiguous match to a single V gene segment were excluded. An earlier analysis of fewer than 650 of the donors classified V segments as functional when productive rearrangements were above 56.7% and as segregating when the standard deviation between donors was above 5%. A statistical classification framework was built to diagnose cytomegalovirus status from the catalog of TCR beta chain sequences. V and J gene assignment, in a later analysis, came from comparing TCR nucleotide sequences with IMGT/GENE-DB human TR gene sequences. In a later analysis, CDR3 sequences and most-parsimonious VDJ recombination scenarios were assigned using the TCRdist pipeline. In a later analysis, each TCR beta chain was defined by its CDR3 amino acid sequence together with its V-gene family, and reads without a unique V-gene family were excluded. To address suspected cross-contamination and a sequencing artifact, a later analysis removed a few hundred highly shared, low-generation-probability nucleotide sequences. In a later analysis, a clonal expansion index for each public chain was calculated from normalized within-repertoire ranks of inferred template counts. A later analysis computed generation probabilities with a VDJ recombination model fitted to out-of-frame rearrangements, and checked the results against IGoR. A later analysis scored TCR-TCR, TCR-HLA and TCR-CMV co-occurrence with hypergeometric tests, applying a repertoire-size bias correction to TCR pairs. False discovery rates were estimated in a later analysis by permuting HLA or CMV assignments 20 times. In a later analysis, co-occurring TCRs were grouped using DBSCAN, and TCRdist sequence similarity was added for clustering within HLA-allele-positive subsets. For co-occurrence clustering, repertoires with fewer than 30,000 or more than 120,000 public chains were excluded, along with a handful of repertoires with anomalous nucleotide sharing. TCRdb carries this immuneACCESS record with in-frame sequences only. Its versions omit some clonotypes, under half of them owing to an unresolved V gene in the studies checked, with the rest unexplained. That table is the source of V, J and clone size, and D and trimming were worked out from the DNA. In this sample the table shows 60,000 to 85,000 clones, more than 55% of which occur a single time. In total, the top ten clones hold 4.9% of the sample.

This TCR was recovered from a man aged 60 to 75 in good health and CMV-seropositive. The chain uses TRBV2 and TRBJ1-5; the D gene identity is not certain. The sequenced sample was PBMCs. Read as DNA, the sequence is TGTGCCAGCAGTGAACGGTTAAATCAGCCCCAGCATTTT. Translated, this is CASSERLNQPQHF.